Below are 13 T cell receptor beta chains sequenced from a single sample in a study of cytomegalovirus exposure and HLA in healthy donors. The PCR made use of 60 Vbeta and 13 Jbeta primers. Here immunoSEQ multiplex PCR was the method, and the copy in TCRdb shows in-frame clones only, minus some. This listing includes tens of thousands of clones. The sequenced sample consisted of PBMCs. These receptors originate from a woman aged 40 to 55 in good health and CMV-seropositive.

The chain couples TRBV5-6 to TRBJ2-3, with TRBD2 identical over 7 bases. The CDR3 totals 15 residues. From germline, CDR1 is SGHDT and CDR2 YYEEEE. V was clipped by 0 bases and J by 0 bases; unmatched bases: 1. This chain's CDR3 is CASSLGAGSTDTQYF. The CDR3 DNA is TGTGCCAGCAGCTTGGGAGCGGGAAGCACAGATACGCAGTATTTT.

A remark on this clone: A junction boundary mismatches the germline segment, possibly from a read error. The V and J genes are TRBV29-1 and TRBJ2-1, with 10 bases identical to TRBD2. Germline CDR1 reads SQVTM; CDR2 reads ANQGSEA. This CDR3 has 17 residues. The DNA of the CDR3 is TGCAGCGTTGAAGGAGCGGGAGGGCTGGACTCCGACAATGAGCAGTTCTTC. It translates to CSVEGAGGLDSDNEQFF.

The gene calls are TRBV2 and TRBJ2-1, with 10 bases that match TRBD2. Germline CDR1 and CDR2: SNHLY and FYNNEI. V was pared by 7 bases and J by 6 bases, with 3 bases of the junction left unmatched. This CDR3 contains 13 residues. The CDR3 DNA sequence: TGTGCCAGCAAAGCGGGAGGGGGCAATGAGCAGTTCTTC. Amino acid sequence: CASKAGGGNEQFF.

The V and J genes are TRBV7-3 and TRBJ2-1; D may be TRBD2 (5 bases). CDR3 size: 14 residues. The germline CDR1 and CDR2 sequences are SGHTA and FQGTGA. The V end lost 5 bases, the J end lost 7 bases, and 15 bases lay between the germline ends. Here the CDR3 DNA reads TGTGCCAGCAGCCCAAGCGGTCTTGGAAATGAGCAGTTCTTC. Residues: CASSPSGLGNEQFF.

The rearrangement uses TRBV7-8 and TRBJ1-2; 7 nucleotides align to TRBD1. The CDR3 is made up of 17 amino acids. The V gene's germline CDR1 is SGHVS and CDR2 FQNEAQ. The junction had 14 bases not matched to a gene; V was cut back by 4 bases and J by 3 bases. This CDR3 is CASSSNGGDRAYYGYTF. The DNA for the CDR3 is TGTGCCAGCAGCTCTAACGGGGGGGACAGAGCCTACTATGGCTACACCTTC.

The chain combines TRBV29-1 with TRBJ2-2; 7 bases align to TRBD2. V trimming: 2 bases; J trimming: 3 bases; junction bases outside the gene matches: 3. This CDR3 region has 14 residues. Germline V gives CDR1 SQVTM, CDR2 ANQGSEA. CDR3 loop: CSVEMGGDTGELFF. The CDR3 nucleotides are TGCAGCGTTGAAATGGGGGGGGACACCGGGGAGCTGTTTTTT.

J is TRBJ2-7 and V is TRBV4-3, with 8 positions matching TRBD2. The CDR3 spans 16 residues. CDR1 and CDR2 (germline): LGHNA, YSLEER. Trimming cost V 5 bases and J 2 bases; bases outside gene matches: 11. The CDR3 reads CASSEAPSGRPYEQYF. The CDR3 region has the DNA TGCGCCAGCAGCGAAGCCCCTAGCGGGCGACCCTACGAGCAGTACTTC.

J is TRBJ2-1 and V is TRBV9; 12 bases align to TRBD2. CDR1 SGDLS and CDR2 YYNGEE come from the germline V gene. V lost 0 bases, J lost 10 bases, and 2 bases stayed unmatched. CDR3 size: 14 residues. The CDR3 loop reads CASSVVLAGGEQFF. The CDR3 coding sequence is TGTGCCAGCAGCGTAGTTCTAGCGGGAGGGGAGCAGTTCTTC.

J is TRBJ2-1 and V is TRBV4-1, with 11 bases lining up with TRBD2. This CDR3 comprises 14 residues. V dropped 6 bases and J dropped 6; count of bases not matched to a gene: 4. Germline loops: CDR1 MGHRA, CDR2 YSYEKL. The CDR3 DNA reads TGCGCCAGCAGACGCCTAGCGGGGGGCAATGAGCAGTTCTTC. Translated: CASRRLAGGNEQFF.

The V and J genes are TRBV27 and TRBJ1-2, with TRBD1 matching 8 bases. Germline V CDR1 and CDR2: MNHEY, SMNVEV (reference sequence). The CDR3 spans 14 residues. V was pared by 5 bases and J by 7 bases, with 9 bases of the junction left unmatched. The CDR3 coding sequence is TGTGCCAGCAGTCCAACAGGGGGTGGCGGTGGCTACACCTTC. The encoded protein is CASSPTGGGGGYTF.

The gene calls are TRBV30 and TRBJ1-4; D unclear. Per germline, CDR1 GTSNPN and CDR2 SVGIG (reference sequence). CDR3 size: 14 residues. The ends were cut back, 3 bases at V and 5 bases at J, with 13 bases in the middle. CDR3 coding DNA: TGTGCCTGGAGCGGGGATTTGGGGAATGAAAAACTGTTTTTT. It yields the protein CAWSGDLGNEKLFF.

CDR3 sequence: CATSRAAVLYLATNEKLFF. The CDR3 coding sequence is TGTGCCACCAGCAGAGCCGCGGTCCTCTATCTTGCAACTAATGAAAAACTGTTTTTT. The chain has TRBV15 and TRBJ1-4; D unresolved. Trimming pared 1 base from V and 0 bases from J, leaving 18 bases between. In germline, CDR1 is LNHNV, CDR2 YYDKDF (reference sequence). The CDR3 spans 19 residues.

The chain links TRBV9 to TRBJ2-1; TRBD2 matches 11 bases. Trimming at V came to 4 bases and at J to 6 bases, leaving 6 bases not matched to a gene. This CDR3 contains 15 residues. Germline V gene lookup returns CDR1 SGDLS and CDR2 YYNGEE. The CDR3 sequence is CASSTLAGVSNEQFF. In nucleotides, the CDR3 is TGTGCCAGCAGCACACTAGCGGGAGTTAGCAATGAGCAGTTCTTC. Supplemented by reference TRBV9 and TRBJ2-1, the full variable domain reads DSGVTQTPKHLITATGQRVTLRCSPRSGDLSVYWYQQSLDQGLQFLIQYYNGEERAKGNILERFSAQQFPDLHSELNLSSLELGDSALYFCASSTLAGVSNEQFFGPGTRLTVL.